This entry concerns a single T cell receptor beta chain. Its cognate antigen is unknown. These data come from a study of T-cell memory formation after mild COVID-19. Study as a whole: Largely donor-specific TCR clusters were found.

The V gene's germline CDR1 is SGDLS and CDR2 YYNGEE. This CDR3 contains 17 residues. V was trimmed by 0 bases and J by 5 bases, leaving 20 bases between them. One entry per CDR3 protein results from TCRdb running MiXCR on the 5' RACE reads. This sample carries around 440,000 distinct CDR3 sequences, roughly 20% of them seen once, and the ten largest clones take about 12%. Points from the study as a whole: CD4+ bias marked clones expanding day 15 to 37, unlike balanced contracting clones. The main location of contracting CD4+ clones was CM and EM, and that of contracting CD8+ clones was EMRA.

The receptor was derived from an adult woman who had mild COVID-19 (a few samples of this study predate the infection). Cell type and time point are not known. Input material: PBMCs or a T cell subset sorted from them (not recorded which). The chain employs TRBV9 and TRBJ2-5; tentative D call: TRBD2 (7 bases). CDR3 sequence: CASSVANGGPAGETQYF. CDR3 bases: TGTGCCAGCAGCGTAGCTAACGGGGGGCCGGCTGGTGAGACCCAGTACTTC.